This TCR beta chain was profiled in a study of sequential checkpoint blockade in melanoma. The method was immunoSEQ multiplex PCR; TCRdb's version includes in-frame clones alone and lacks a portion of them. The sample shows thousands of clones, approximately 44% of them seen only once. V dropped 6 bases and J dropped 3; count of bases not matched to a gene: 6. CDR3 length: 14 amino acids. Germline loops: CDR1 MNHNY, CDR2 SVGAGI (reference sequence). The treatment here: randomized to nivolumab then ipilimumab (arm A) or the reverse (arm B). This specimen was CD8+ T cells sorted from blood (inferred from file names), taken from a patient given nivolumab and ipilimumab in sequence. This clonotype originated in a human donor with melanoma. The chain is built from TRBV6-6 and TRBJ2-7; 9 nucleotides agree with TRBD1. Here the CDR3 reads CASSPDRGIYEQYF. DNA for the CDR3: TGTGCCAGCAGCCCCGACAGGGGGATCTACGAGCAGTACTTC.